This TCR beta chain was identified in a study of blood T cell repertoires in COVID-19. Across the study: The origin of the acute and convalescent COVID-19 samples was the United States, Italy and Spain. The cDNA or gDNA used as material had been derived from T cells, B-cell-depleted T cells, or PBMCs.

The germline gives CDR1 SGHDT, CDR2 YYEEEE. With 1 base clipped from V and 8 bases from J, the junction kept 12 bases outside the gene matches. The CDR3 contains 16 residues. Per the study methods: The assay estimated nucleated cells by amplifying reference gene primers. Repertoires were generated with immunoSEQ multiplex PCR, while TCRdb's copy carries only in-frame clones and drops some. The DNA gave D and trimming, while V, J and clone size come from that table. The repertoire includes about 200,000 clones, around 90% of them detected once, and around 2.7% sits in the top ten. This TCR came from a man aged 55-75 years with acute or convalescent COVID-19. This chain connects TRBV5-6 to TRBJ1-1; 9 nucleotides line up with TRBD1. Material for sequencing was peripheral blood. CDR3 sequence (DNA): TGTGCCAGCAGCTTGTTTTTTCTAACAGGGGGCATGGAAGCTTTCTTT. It codes for CASSLFFLTGGMEAFF. The full variable domain, completed using reference TRBV5-6 and TRBJ1-1, is DAGVTQSPTHLIKTRGQQVTLRCSPKSGHDTVSWYQQALGQGPQFIFQYYEEEERQRGNFPDRFSGHQFPNYSSELNVNALLLGDSALYLCASSLFFLTGGMEAFFGQGTRLTVV.